A single sample is the source of the 20 T cell receptor beta chains below, sequenced in a study of T cell changes during pregnancy in multiple sclerosis. Data came from immunoSEQ multiplex PCR; TCRdb stores just in-frame clones and leaves some out. Of 90,000 to 150,000 clones listed, approximately 93% are singletons. This specimen was peripheral blood, taken before pregnancy. All receptors derive from a female donor with multiple sclerosis, enrolled in a pregnancy study.

V usage is TRBV5-1 and J usage is TRBJ1-1; D not certain. This CDR3 has 14 residues. CDR1 and CDR2 from the germline V gene are SGHRS and YFSETQ. V lost 1 base to trimming and J lost 0 bases, with 7 bases between them. In DNA form, the CDR3 reads TGCGCCAGCAGCTTGTACAAGATGAACACTGAAGCTTTCTTT. Its translation is CASSLYKMNTEAFF.

V gene TRBV13 combines with J gene TRBJ2-7; 12 bases align to TRBD1. There are 15 residues in the CDR3. The junction had 6 bases not matched to a gene; V was cut back by 2 bases and J by 7 bases. From germline, CDR1 is PRHDT and CDR2 FYEKMQ (reference sequence). The CDR3 sequence is CASSLPGQGAREQYF. CDR3 bases: TGTGCCAGCAGCTTACCGGGACAGGGGGCGAGGGAGCAGTACTTC.

This clone has a single count. This rearrangement joins TRBV18 to TRBJ2-2; TRBD2 aligns across 7 bases. The trim removed 2 bases at V and 2 bases at J, leaving 5 bases unmatched. Per germline, CDR1 KGHSH and CDR2 LQKENI. The CDR3 consists of 16 residues. This CDR3 reads CASSPRERGNTGELFF. The CDR3 nucleotides read TGTGCCAGCTCACCAAGAGAGCGGGGAAACACCGGGGAGCTGTTTTTT.

The CDR3 loop reads CASSLGYEQYF. CDR3 in DNA: TGTGCCAGCAGCCTAGGCTACGAGCAGTACTTC. The rearrangement links TRBV6-1 to TRBJ2-7; D is unresolved. The ends were cut back, 6 bases at V and 3 bases at J, with 6 bases in the middle. This CDR3 contains 11 residues. CDR1 is MNHNS and CDR2 is SASEGT in the germline V gene.

This rearrangement joins TRBV9 to TRBJ2-2, with 8 bases aligning to TRBD2. CDR1 is SGDLS, CDR2 YYNGEE, per germline. V was clipped by 3 bases and J by 6 bases; unmatched bases: 10. This CDR3 contains 16 residues. CDR3 sequence reads: CASSGRSGDFPGELFF. DNA for the CDR3: TGTGCCAGCAGCGGGCGTAGCGGGGATTTTCCCGGGGAGCTGTTTTTT.

This clone was recorded only once. The chain couples TRBV6-5 to TRBJ2-6; D remains unclear. The CDR3 length is 14 residues. Germline CDR1 reads MNHEY; CDR2 reads SVGAGI. Trimming cost V 4 bases and J 1 base, with 5 bases left between them. In nucleotides, the CDR3 is TGTGCCAGCAGTTTCCTGTCTGGGGCCAACGTCCTGACTTTC. Translation: CASSFLSGANVLTF.

The rearrangement uses TRBV5-1 and TRBJ1-5, with D maybe TRBD1 (6 bases). There are 19 residues in the CDR3. Trimming took off 0 bases at V and 0 bases at J, with 19 bases between the two ends. CDR1 and CDR2 from the germline V gene are SGHRS and YFSETQ. CDR3 region: CASSLVITGTVYSNQPQHF. CDR3 nucleotides: TGCGCCAGCAGCTTGGTTATTACAGGGACGGTATATAGCAATCAGCCCCAGCATTTT.

The CDR3 sequence is CASSVGARMNTEAFF. The CDR3 DNA sequence: TGTGCCAGCAGCGTAGGGGCCAGAATGAACACTGAAGCTTTCTTT. This chain uses TRBV9 with TRBJ1-1; D gene uncertain. The CDR3 has 15 amino acids. Per the germline V gene, CDR1 is SGDLS and CDR2 is YYNGEE. Trimming left V 0 bases short and J 0 bases short, with 9 bases between.

The rearrangement joins TRBV5-4 to TRBJ1-3; no definite D call. CDR1 and CDR2 from the germline V gene are SGHNT and YYREEE (reference sequence). This CDR3 region has 16 residues. V was trimmed by 0 bases and J by 0 bases, leaving 10 bases between them. In nucleotides, the CDR3 is TGTGCCAGCAGCTTGGGACCCGGGAGCTCTGGAAACACCATATATTTT. Its protein product is CASSLGPGSSGNTIYF.

This chain joins TRBV28 and TRBJ1-1, with D uncertain. The V and J ends lost 4 bases and 1 base respectively, with 10 bases between them. Germline V gene lookup returns CDR1 MDHEN and CDR2 SYDVKM. The CDR3 has 14 amino acids. CDR3 nucleotides: TGTGCCAGCAGTTATCCAGTTTCGAACACTGAAGCTTTCTTT. This sequence encodes CASSYPVSNTEAFF.

This chain connects TRBV15 to TRBJ1-2, with D maybe TRBD1 (5 bases). Germline CDR1 is LNHNV and CDR2 is YYDKDF (reference sequence). V was shortened by 1 base and J by 7 bases, with 13 bases between the two germline ends. The CDR3 spans 14 residues. The CDR3 loop reads CATSRASERGGYTF. The CDR3 DNA reads TGTGCCACCAGCAGAGCTAGTGAAAGGGGTGGCTACACCTTC. Full variable domain (remainder filled in from reference TRBV15 and TRBJ1-2): DAMVIQNPRYQVTQFGKPVTLSCSQTLNHNVMYWYQQKSSQAPKLLFHYYDKDFNNEADTPDNFQSRRPNTSFCFLDIRSPGLGDTAMYLCATSRASERGGYTFGSGTRLTVV.

The J gene is TRBJ2-1, the V gene TRBV9, with 7 bases matching TRBD2. CDR3 length: 13 residues. The V segment lost 6 bases and the J segment 8 bases; nucleotides outside the gene matches: 8. Germline-derived CDR1 and CDR2 are SGDLS and YYNGEE. CDR3 bases: TGTGCCAGCAACCGCGGGGGACGGGATGAGCAGTTCTTC. Residues: CASNRGGRDEQFF.

The chain is built from TRBV7-9 and TRBJ1-6; no clear D gene. The CDR3 totals 14 residues. Germline V gene sequence: CDR1 SEHNR, CDR2 FQNEAQ (reference sequence). V was pared by 5 bases and J by 7 bases, with 12 bases between. The CDR3 sequence: CASSTPLRNSPLHF. As DNA, the CDR3 is TGTGCCAGCAGCACCCCCCTCAGAAATTCACCCCTCCACTTT.

The chain is built from TRBV5-6 and TRBJ2-7, with TRBD2 matching 7 bases. V shed 5 bases and J 5 bases; nucleotides not matched to a gene: 7. The CDR3 is 13 residues long. Per germline, CDR1 SGHDT and CDR2 YYEEEE. The CDR3 DNA reads TGTGCCAGCAGTTTAGCGGGCCACGACGAGCAGTACTTC. It translates to CASSLAGHDEQYF.

The chain recombines TRBV4-2 with TRBJ2-4, with 11 bases identical to TRBD2. This CDR3 is built from 18 residues. The V gene's germline CDR1 is LGHNA and CDR2 YNFKEQ. Trimming took 1 base from V and 7 from J; bases not matched to a gene: 12. CDR3 loop: CASSQVPLAGGAGNIQYF. CDR3 coding DNA: TGTGCCAGCAGCCAAGTCCCTCTAGCGGGGGGCGCAGGGAACATTCAGTACTTC.

V and J are TRBV29-1 and TRBJ2-3; 7 bases fit TRBD2. Germline lookup yields CDR1 SQVTM and CDR2 ANQGSEA. The CDR3 sequence is 13 residues long. The ends lost 5 bases at V and 2 bases at J; junction bases unmatched: 4. The CDR3: CSVRGGYTDTQYF. Written as DNA, the CDR3 is TGCAGCGTTCGCGGGGGATACACAGATACGCAGTATTTT.

The chain is built from TRBV6-6 and TRBJ2-3; 8 bases are shared with TRBD1. The germline CDR1 and CDR2 sequences are MNHNY and SVGAGI (reference sequence). Trimming took 8 bases from V and 0 from J; bases not matched to a gene: 1. The CDR3 totals 13 residues. The CDR3 DNA follows: TGTGCCAGCCGACAGGGGAGCACAGATACGCAGTATTTT. As protein: CASRQGSTDTQYF.

The chain couples TRBV27 to TRBJ2-5; possible D gene TRBD1, 6 bases. This CDR3 region has 13 residues. V dropped 3 bases and J dropped 4 bases, with 9 bases sitting between them. CDR1 is MNHEY, CDR2 SMNVEV, per germline (reference sequence). The CDR3 is CASSFAGAETQYF. CDR3 nucleotide sequence: TGTGCCAGCAGTTTTGCAGGGGCAGAGACCCAGTACTTC.

The gene calls are TRBV18 and TRBJ1-2; D call uncertain. CDR3 length equals 13 residues. The germline CDR1 and CDR2 sequences are KGHSH and LQKENI. Trimming cost V 6 bases and J 6 bases, with 14 bases left between them. The CDR3: CASSPDNSHGYTF. In DNA form, the CDR3 reads TGTGCCAGCTCGCCCGACAATTCCCATGGCTACACCTTC.

Here the CDR3 reads CASSFFLGNTEAFF. The CDR3 nucleotides are TGTGCCAGCAGCTTCTTTCTTGGCAACACTGAAGCTTTCTTT. The rearrangement links TRBV5-4 to TRBJ1-1, with unresolved D. Trimming stripped 2 bases from V and 2 bases from J, with 10 bases between. CDR3 length equals 14 residues. CDR1 and CDR2 from the germline V gene are SGHNT and YYREEE (reference sequence).